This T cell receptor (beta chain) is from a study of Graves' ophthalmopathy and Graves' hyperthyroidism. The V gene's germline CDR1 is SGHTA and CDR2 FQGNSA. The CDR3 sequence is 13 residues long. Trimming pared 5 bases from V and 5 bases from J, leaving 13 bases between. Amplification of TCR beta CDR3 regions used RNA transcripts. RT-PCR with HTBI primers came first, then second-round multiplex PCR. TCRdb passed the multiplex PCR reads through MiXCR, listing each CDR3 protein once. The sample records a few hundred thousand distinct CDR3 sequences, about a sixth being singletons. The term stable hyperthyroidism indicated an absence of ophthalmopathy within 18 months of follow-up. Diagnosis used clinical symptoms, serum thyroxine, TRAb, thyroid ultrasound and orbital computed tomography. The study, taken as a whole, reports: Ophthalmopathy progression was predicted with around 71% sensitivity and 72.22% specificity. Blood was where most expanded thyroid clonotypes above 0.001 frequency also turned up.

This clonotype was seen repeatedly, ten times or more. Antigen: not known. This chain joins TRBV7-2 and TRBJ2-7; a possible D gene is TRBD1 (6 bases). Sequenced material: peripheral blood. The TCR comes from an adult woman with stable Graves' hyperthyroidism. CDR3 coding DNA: TGTGCCAGCAGCCCGGACAGTTTCAACGAGCAGTACTTC. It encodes CASSPDSFNEQYF.